This T cell receptor (beta chain) was captured by sequencing in a study of blood T cell repertoires in COVID-19. Study-level background: Nucleic acid was either cDNA or gDNA, and it came from T cells, B-cell-depleted T cells, or PBMCs.

From germline, CDR1 is SGHNT and CDR2 YYREEE (reference sequence). There are 14 residues in the CDR3. Trimming removed 2 bases from V and 3 bases from J, with 11 bases in between. Under the authors' procedure: Amplification with reference gene primers provided the estimates of nucleated cell counts. Profiled with immunoSEQ multiplex PCR; TCRdb holds only in-frame clones, not every one. V and J calls plus clone size are reproduced from that table; the DNA served to infer D and trimming. The table has just over 35,000 clones, about nine tenths seen once; the top ten hold roughly 21%. The receptor was derived from a man aged 60 to 69 with acute or convalescent COVID-19. The sequencing input was peripheral blood. The chain carries TRBV5-4 and TRBJ1-1, with TRBD1 as a possible D gene (6 bases). CDR3 DNA: TGTGCCAGCAGCTTAATGACAGGTCACACTGAAGCTTTCTTT. This translates into CASSLMTGHTEAFF.